This entry describes one TCR beta chain. This record belongs to a study of T cells after somatic rescue of genetic block. V lost 7 bases, J lost 3 bases, and 12 bases lay in between. Germline CDR1 SQVTM, CDR2 ANQGSEA. The CDR3 length is 12 residues. The data were produced by immunoSEQ multiplex PCR, yet TCRdb's version contains in-frame clones alone and is incomplete. This table has 110,000 or so clones, 90% to 95% appearing once. The sample consisted of peripheral blood mononuclear cells (PBMCs). The receptor was isolated from a young woman. This chain uses TRBV29-1 with TRBJ1-1; D is ambiguous. CDR3 sequence: CSARSGYTEAFF. The CDR3 DNA reads TGCAGCGCCCGCTCGGGTTACACTGAAGCTTTCTTT.